This TCR beta chain was sequenced during a study of blood T cell repertoires in COVID-19. Study-level background: The origin of the acute and convalescent COVID-19 samples was the United States, Italy and Spain. PBMCs, B-cell-depleted T cells, or T cells provided the cDNA or gDNA that made up the material.

Unmatched junction bases numbered 4, after V lost 0 bases and J lost 0 bases. The germline gives CDR1 KGHDR, CDR2 SFDVKD. The CDR3 runs 17 residues. Methods used by the authors: Counts of nucleated cells, estimated from reference gene primer amplification, were obtained. The method was immunoSEQ multiplex PCR; TCRdb's version includes in-frame clones alone and lacks a portion of them. V and J calls plus clone size are reproduced from that table; the DNA served to infer D and trimming. The sample contains 100,000 or so clones, about 82% of which appear only once. Sequenced: peripheral blood. This chain uses TRBV24-1 with TRBJ2-3, with 8 bases fitting TRBD2. The sequence was obtained from a man aged 45 to 65 with active or convalescent COVID-19. This CDR3 is CATSDLPTSASTDTQYF. The CDR3 DNA follows: TGTGCCACCAGTGATTTGCCGACTAGCGCGAGCACAGATACGCAGTATTTT.